The rows below give T cell receptor beta chains drawn from one sample of a study of cytomegalovirus exposure and HLA in healthy donors. Libraries were prepared by immunoSEQ multiplex PCR; TCRdb keeps only in-frame clonotypes and omits some of them. The sample lists some 210,000 clones; roughly 81% were seen once. Sequences were obtained from PBMCs. These receptors were taken from a woman between 25 and 40 years old in good health and CMV-seropositive. Each CDR3 is given with its conserved first and last residue. A D gene is named only where the DNA matches it firmly. Clone size is stated in some rows and not others, as once, few, many or a class when expanded.

d_call | j_call | clone_size | v_call | cdr3_aa | cdr3_nt
. | TRBJ1-2 | few | TRBV2 | CASSGGDYGYTF | TGTGCCAGCAGTGGGGGAGACTATGGCTACACCTTC
. | TRBJ2-5 | . | TRBV6-5 | CASSFRETQYF | TGTGCCAGCAGTTTCCGAGAGACCCAGTACTTC
. | TRBJ1-1 | few | TRBV6-6 | CASSYSEGGEAFF | TGTGCCAGCAGTTACTCGGAGGGTGGCGAAGCTTTCTTT
. | TRBJ1-2 | few | TRBV19 | CASSMVAGVIYGYTF | TGTGCCAGTAGTATGGTAGCAGGGGTTATCTATGGCTACACCTTC
TRBD1 | TRBJ2-7 | . | TRBV19 | CASSFLSTGDYEQYF | TGTGCCAGTAGTTTCCTCTCGACAGGGGACTACGAGCAGTACTTC
TRBD2 | TRBJ2-3 | . | TRBV4-2 | CASSRSGTSGRTDTQYF | TGTGCCAGCAGCCGATCGGGGACTAGCGGGAGGACAGATACGCAGTATTTT
. | TRBJ1-3 | few | TRBV7-8 | CASSPRVGGGGNTIYF | TGTGCCAGCAGCCCTAGGGTGGGGGGAGGTGGAAACACCATATATTTT
. | TRBJ2-1 | . | TRBV5-1 | CASSTEQGLEQFF | TGCGCCAGCAGCACGGAACAGGGTCTTGAGCAGTTCTTC
TRBD1 | TRBJ1-2 | . | TRBV9 | CASSPGTGAPTGGYTF | TGTGCCAGCAGCCCCGGGACAGGGGCGCCAACGGGAGGCTACACCTTC
. | TRBJ1-2 | . | TRBV15 | CATSRERSASRPDYGYTF | TGTGCCACCAGCAGAGAGAGGTCCGCGTCGCGGCCCGACTATGGCTACACCTTC
TRBD2 | TRBJ2-3 | . | TRBV2 | CASSGGGFGTDTQYF | TGTGCCAGCAGTGGGGGGGGATTCGGGACAGATACGCAGTATTTT
TRBD2 | TRBJ2-3 | . | TRBV7-9 | CASSERLAESTDTQYF | TGTGCCAGCAGCGAAAGACTAGCGGAGAGCACAGATACGCAGTATTTT
. | TRBJ2-5 | once | TRBV6-6 | CASSDMKGQTQTQYF | TGTGCCAGCAGTGATATGAAGGGGCAGACCCAGACCCAGTACTTC
TRBD2 | TRBJ2-3 | . | TRBV28 | CASSRLAGDPTDTQYF | TGTGCCAGCAGTCGACTAGCGGGGGATCCCACAGATACGCAGTATTTT
TRBD1 | TRBJ2-1 | . | TRBV9 | CASSVDRGLRGEQFF | TGTGCCAGCAGCGTAGACAGGGGGCTTAGGGGAGAGCAGTTCTTC
. | TRBJ2-3 | . | TRBV7-6 | CASTYRIHPDTQYF | TGTGCCAGCACCTATCGAATTCACCCAGATACGCAGTATTTT
. | TRBJ2-5 | . | TRBV21-1 | CASSSKPGQMGETQYF | TGTGCCAGCAGCAGCAAACCGGGACAAATGGGGGAGACCCAGTACTTC
TRBD2 | TRBJ2-3 | . | TRBV11-3 | CASSWGLAGAPDTQYF | TGTGCCAGCAGCTGGGGCCTAGCGGGAGCCCCGGATACGCAGTATTTT
TRBD1 | TRBJ1-1 | . | TRBV7-3 | CASSPGQGEEAFF | TGTGCCAGCAGTCCTGGACAGGGGGAAGAAGCTTTCTTT
TRBD1 | TRBJ2-7 | . | TRBV7-2 | CASSWTGAYEQYF | TGTGCCAGCAGCTGGACAGGGGCCTACGAGCAGTACTTC
. | TRBJ1-2 | . | TRBV29-1 | CSSWGGYGYTF | TGCAGCTCCTGGGGGGGTTATGGCTACACCTTC
TRBD2 | TRBJ2-1 | once | TRBV5-4 | CASSLTPASGGAGEQFF | TGTGCCAGCAGCTTGACCCCGGCTAGCGGGGGGGCGGGGGAGCAGTTCTTC
. | TRBJ1-1 | once | TRBV6-6 | CASSYSGGGQSYAFF | TGTGCCAGCAGTTACTCGGGGGGGGGTCAGTCGTACGCTTTCTTT
. | TRBJ2-7 | . | TRBV28 | CASSPTRAYEQYF | TGTGCCAGCAGTCCGACTAGGGCCTACGAGCAGTACTTC
. | TRBJ1-2 | . | TRBV28 | CASSHKGYTF | TGTGCCAGCTCCCACAAGGGCTACACCTTC
TRBD1 | TRBJ1-1 | . | TRBV4-2 | CASSRTGQLNTEAFF | TGTGCCAGCAGCCGAACGGGACAGCTGAACACTGAAGCTTTCTTT
. | TRBJ2-5 | few | TRBV14 | CASSQRDFQETQYF | TGTGCCAGCAGCCAGCGGGACTTCCAAGAGACCCAGTACTTC
. | TRBJ2-4 | . | TRBV18 | CAISPFSGTLRNIQYF | TGTGCCATCTCACCATTTTCCGGGACATTAAGAAACATTCAGTACTTC
TRBD2 | TRBJ2-5 | . | TRBV5-1 | CASSTGLAGGRQETQYF | TGCGCCAGCAGCACAGGACTAGCGGGGGGCCGACAAGAGACCCAGTACTTC
. | TRBJ1-1 | once | TRBV19 | CASSHQGFDTEAFF | TGTGCCAGTAGCCATCAGGGGTTTGACACTGAAGCTTTCTTT
TRBD2 | TRBJ2-3 | . | TRBV9 | CASSVGVAGGTDTQYF | TGTGCCAGCAGCGTAGGAGTAGCGGGGGGCACAGATACGCAGTATTTT
. | TRBJ1-1 | . | TRBV10-3 | CAINEGGTEAFF | TGTGCCATCAACGAGGGGGGGACTGAAGCTTTCTTT
. | TRBJ2-1 | . | TRBV21-1 | CASSNPGLAEYNEQFF | TGTGCCAGCAGCAATCCCGGACTAGCGGAATACAATGAGCAGTTCTTC
. | TRBJ2-1 | once | TRBV27 | CASSLGQRYNEQFF | TGTGCCAGCAGTTTAGGTCAGCGCTACAATGAGCAGTTCTTC
TRBD2 | TRBJ2-7 | . | TRBV9 | CASSAEKGTSGPGDYEQYF | TGTGCCAGCAGCGCCGAGAAAGGGACTAGCGGCCCTGGAGACTACGAGCAGTACTTC
. | TRBJ1-4 | . | TRBV28 | CASSFGGGEKLFF | TGTGCCAGCAGTTTCGGCGGAGGAGAAAAACTGTTTTTT